The 14 T cell receptor beta chains in this list originate from one sample, sequenced in a study of cytomegalovirus exposure and HLA in healthy donors. The repertoire was sequenced with immunoSEQ multiplex PCR; TCRdb's copy has only in-frame clones and lacks some. The sample yields a few hundred thousand clones, 90% seen once. Input material: PBMCs. The receptors shown here come from a woman aged 25 to 39 in good health and CMV-seronegative.

V and J are TRBV27 and TRBJ2-7; D remains unclear. CDR1 is MNHEY and CDR2 is SMNVEV in the germline V gene (reference sequence). Trimming shortened V by 0 bases and J by 5 bases, and 8 bases separated the two germline ends. The CDR3 loop spans 13 amino acids. The CDR3 region is CASSLSTVHEQYF. The CDR3 DNA reads TGTGCCAGCAGTTTATCAACGGTCCACGAGCAGTACTTC.

This chain joins TRBV18 and TRBJ2-7, with D tentatively TRBD1 (6 bases). The CDR3 contains 15 residues. Trimming left V 4 bases short and J 6 bases short, with 19 bases between. Germline loops: CDR1 KGHSH, CDR2 LQKENI. CDR3 in DNA: TGTGCCAGCTCACTTGGAACAGGGACCTTCACCGAGCAGTACTTC. It yields the protein CASSLGTGTFTEQYF.

The chain couples TRBV4-3 to TRBJ2-7; D gene unclear. CDR3 length: 15 amino acids. Trimming took 1 base from V and 4 from J, leaving 14 bases between them. Germline V gene sequence: CDR1 LGHNA, CDR2 YSLEER. In DNA form, the CDR3 reads TGCGCCAGCAGCCAAGGTCTACTACAGTCTTACGAGCAGTACTTC. Amino acids: CASSQGLLQSYEQYF.

The V call is TRBV10-3, the J call TRBJ2-7; D is ambiguous. Trimming stripped 2 bases from V and 4 bases from J, with 9 bases between. This CDR3 is built from 13 residues. Germline V gene lookup returns CDR1 ENHRY and CDR2 SYGVKD. CDR3 residues: CAISEGPSYEQYF. DNA for the CDR3: TGTGCCATCAGTGAGGGACCGAGTTACGAGCAGTACTTC.

This chain uses TRBV5-6 with TRBJ1-5, with 11 positions matching TRBD1. Germline V gene data show CDR1 as SGHDT and CDR2 as YYEEEE. The CDR3 sequence is 16 residues long. Trimming at V came to 4 bases and at J to 1 base, leaving 4 bases not matched to a gene. CDR3 sequence reads: CASSLGTGGSNQPQHF. CDR3 nucleotide sequence: TGTGCCAGCAGCCTCGGGACAGGGGGGAGCAATCAGCCCCAGCATTTT. Full variable domain (remainder filled in from reference TRBV5-6 and TRBJ1-5): DAGVTQSPTHLIKTRGQQVTLRCSPKSGHDTVSWYQQALGQGPQFIFQYYEEEERQRGNFPDRFSGHQFPNYSSELNVNALLLGDSALYLCASSLGTGGSNQPQHFGDGTRLSIL.

This chain uses TRBV18 with TRBJ2-5, with D tentatively TRBD1 or TRBD2 (5 bases each). The CDR3 extends over 15 amino acids. The germline CDR1 and CDR2 sequences are KGHSH and LQKENI. Trimming removed 3 bases from V and 4 bases from J, with 15 bases in between. CDR3 in amino acids: CASSPVGARAETQYF. CDR3 in DNA: TGTGCCAGCTCACCCGTAGGGGCGCGGGCAGAGACCCAGTACTTC.

This clone was counted only a few times. Other DNA sequences from this sample encode an identical CDR3 as well. The J gene is TRBJ1-5, the V gene TRBV19; D is undetermined. This CDR3 spans 12 amino acids. With 3 bases removed from V and 4 bases from J, the gap between germline ends came to 4 bases. Germline V CDR1 and CDR2: LNHDA, SQIVND (reference sequence). CDR3 in DNA: TGTGCCAGTAGTATTGGGAATCAGCCCCAGCATTTT. Translating gives CASSIGNQPQHF.

The chain recombines TRBV19 with TRBJ2-2; TRBD1 aligns across 8 bases. CDR3 length: 16 residues. After removal of 3 bases from V and 1 base from J, the junction contained 4 bases not matched to a gene. CDR1 LNHDA and CDR2 SQIVND come from the germline V gene (reference sequence). The CDR3 region is CASSIGDRMNTGELFF. CDR3 bases: TGTGCCAGTAGTATTGGGGACAGGATGAACACCGGGGAGCTGTTTTTT.

The J gene is TRBJ2-3, the V gene TRBV6-1; no reliable D call. Germline V gene lookup returns CDR1 MNHNS and CDR2 SASEGT. This CDR3 contains 14 residues. V was trimmed by 2 bases and J by 6 bases, leaving 12 bases between them. CDR3 loop: CASSESFSGDTQYF. CDR3 DNA sequence: TGTGCCAGCAGTGAATCCTTCTCCGGGGATACGCAGTATTTT.

The chain combines TRBV5-1 with TRBJ2-3; the D gene is possibly TRBD2 (5 bases). The CDR3 length is 17 residues. Germline V gene sequence: CDR1 SGHRS, CDR2 YFSETQ. V was clipped by 2 bases and J by 3 bases, with 19 bases between them. The CDR3: CASSFSPGVSGTDTQYF. CDR3 coding DNA: TGCGCCAGCAGCTTCTCCCCGGGTGTATCGGGGACAGATACGCAGTATTTT.

The chain joins TRBV7-2 to TRBJ2-3; 8 nucleotides match TRBD1. J gave up 1 base and V 2 bases, and 5 bases lay outside the gene matches. In germline, CDR1 is SGHTA, CDR2 FQGNSA. The CDR3 spans 16 residues. CDR3 protein: CASSLKPGQGTDTQYF. CDR3 sequence (DNA): TGTGCCAGCAGCTTAAAACCGGGACAGGGCACAGATACGCAGTATTTT.

This chain uses TRBV7-9 with TRBJ2-1; 8 nucleotides agree with TRBD2. CDR3 length: 15 residues. Germline values: CDR1 SEHNR, CDR2 FQNEAQ (reference sequence). With 2 bases clipped from V and 4 bases from J, the junction kept 4 bases outside the gene matches. Here the CDR3 reads CASSLLSGAYNEQFF. The CDR3 bases are TGTGCCAGCAGCTTACTTAGCGGGGCGTACAATGAGCAGTTCTTC.

The chain employs TRBV2 and TRBJ1-4; TRBD1 might be the D (5 bases). The ends were cut back, 4 bases at V and 0 bases at J, with 12 bases in the middle. This CDR3 has 16 amino acids. The germline gives CDR1 SNHLY, CDR2 FYNNEI. The chain's CDR3 is CASSGQPIATNEKLFF. The CDR3 nucleotides are TGTGCCAGCAGTGGACAGCCTATTGCAACTAATGAAAAACTGTTTTTT. The full variable domain, completed using reference TRBV2 and TRBJ1-4, is EPEVTQTPSHQVTQMGQEVILRCVPISNHLYFYWYRQILGQKVEFLVSFYNNEISEKSEIFDDQFSVERPDGSNFTLKIRSTKLEDSAMYFCASSGQPIATNEKLFFGSGTQLSVL.

This rearrangement joins TRBV29-1 to TRBJ1-2, with D unclear. Germline V CDR1 and CDR2: SQVTM, ANQGSEA. Trimming cost V 2 bases and J 4 bases, with 5 bases left between them. CDR3 length: 11 residues. In DNA form, the CDR3 reads TGCAGCGTTGAAATGACCTATGGCTACACCTTC. This translates into CSVEMTYGYTF.